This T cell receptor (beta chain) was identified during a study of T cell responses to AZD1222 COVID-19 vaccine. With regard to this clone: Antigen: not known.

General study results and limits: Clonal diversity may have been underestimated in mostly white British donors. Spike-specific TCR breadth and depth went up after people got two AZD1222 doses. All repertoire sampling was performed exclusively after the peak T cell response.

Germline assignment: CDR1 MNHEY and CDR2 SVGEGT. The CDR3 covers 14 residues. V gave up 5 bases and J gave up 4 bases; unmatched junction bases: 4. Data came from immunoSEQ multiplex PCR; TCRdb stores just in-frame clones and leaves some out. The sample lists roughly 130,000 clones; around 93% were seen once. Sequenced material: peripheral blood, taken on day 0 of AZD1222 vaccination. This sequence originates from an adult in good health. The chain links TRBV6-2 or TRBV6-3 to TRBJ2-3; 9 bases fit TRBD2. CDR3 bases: TGTGCCAGCAGTCGCGGGGGGGCAGCAGATACGCAGTATTTT. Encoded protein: CASSRGGAADTQYF.